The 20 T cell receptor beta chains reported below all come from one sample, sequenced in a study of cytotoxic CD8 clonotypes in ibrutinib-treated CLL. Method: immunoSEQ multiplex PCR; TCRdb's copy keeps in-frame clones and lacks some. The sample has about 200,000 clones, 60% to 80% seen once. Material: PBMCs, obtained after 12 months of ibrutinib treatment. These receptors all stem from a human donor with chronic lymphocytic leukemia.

In nucleotides, the CDR3 is TGCGCCAGCAGCCTTTCCGGGGCTTGGGAGGACGCCGGGGAGCTGTTTTTT. Encoded protein: CASSLSGAWEDAGELFF. J is TRBJ2-2 and V is TRBV4-3; tentative D call: TRBD2 (6 bases). V dropped 4 bases and J dropped 6 bases, with 21 bases sitting between them. Per germline, CDR1 LGHNA and CDR2 YSLEER. The CDR3 contains 17 residues.

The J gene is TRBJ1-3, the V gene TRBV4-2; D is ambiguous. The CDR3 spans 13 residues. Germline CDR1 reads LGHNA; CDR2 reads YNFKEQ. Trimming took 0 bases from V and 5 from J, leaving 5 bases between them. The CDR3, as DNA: TGTGCCAGCAGCCAAGAAGACCGAAACACCATATATTTT. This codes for CASSQEDRNTIYF.

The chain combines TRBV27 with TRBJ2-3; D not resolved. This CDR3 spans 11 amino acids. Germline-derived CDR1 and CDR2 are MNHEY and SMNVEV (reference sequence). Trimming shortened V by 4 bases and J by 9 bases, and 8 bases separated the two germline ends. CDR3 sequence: CASSYRETQYF. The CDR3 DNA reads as TGTGCCAGCAGTTATCGAGAGACGCAGTATTTT.

The CDR3 loop reads CASSYDGHFEAFF. CDR3 in DNA: TGTGCCAGCAGTTACGACGGCCATTTTGAAGCTTTCTTT. V is TRBV6-5 and J is TRBJ1-1; D is unresolved. Germline V gene data show CDR1 as MNHEY and CDR2 as SVGAGI. The CDR3 extends over 13 amino acids. The ends were cut back, 2 bases at V and 7 bases at J, with 11 bases in the middle.

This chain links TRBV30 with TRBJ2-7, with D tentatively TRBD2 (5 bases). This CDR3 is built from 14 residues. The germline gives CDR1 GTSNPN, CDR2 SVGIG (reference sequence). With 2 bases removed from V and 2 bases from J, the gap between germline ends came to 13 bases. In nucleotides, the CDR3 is TGTGCCTGGAGTCACCGGGGTTCTACCTACGAGCAGTACTTC. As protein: CAWSHRGSTYEQYF.

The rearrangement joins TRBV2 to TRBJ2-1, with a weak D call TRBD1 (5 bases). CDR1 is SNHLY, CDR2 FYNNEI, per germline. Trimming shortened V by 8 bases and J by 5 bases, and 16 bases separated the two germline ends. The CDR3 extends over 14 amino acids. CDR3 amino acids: CASRLGANNNEQFF. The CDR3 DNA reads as TGTGCCAGCCGGTTAGGGGCTAACAACAATGAGCAGTTCTTC.

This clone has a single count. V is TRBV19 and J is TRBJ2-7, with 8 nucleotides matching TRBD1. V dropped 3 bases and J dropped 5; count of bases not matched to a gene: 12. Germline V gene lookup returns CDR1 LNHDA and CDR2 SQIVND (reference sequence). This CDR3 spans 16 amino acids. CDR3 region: CASSIYLQGARNEQYF. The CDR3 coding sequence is TGTGCCAGTAGTATCTACCTTCAGGGGGCGCGGAACGAGCAGTACTTC.

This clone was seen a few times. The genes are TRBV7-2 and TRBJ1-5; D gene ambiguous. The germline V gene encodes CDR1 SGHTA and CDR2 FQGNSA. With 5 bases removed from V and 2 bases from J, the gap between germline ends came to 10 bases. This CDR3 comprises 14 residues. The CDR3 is CASSRGWGNQPQHF. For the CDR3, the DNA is TGTGCCAGCAGCCGAGGTTGGGGCAATCAGCCCCAGCATTTT. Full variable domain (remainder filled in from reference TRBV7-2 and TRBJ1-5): GAGVSQSPSNKVTEKGKDVELRCDPISGHTALYWYRQSLGQGLEFLIYFQGNSAPDKSGLPSDRFSAERTGGSVSTLTIQRTQQEDSAVYLCASSRGWGNQPQHFGDGTRLSIL.

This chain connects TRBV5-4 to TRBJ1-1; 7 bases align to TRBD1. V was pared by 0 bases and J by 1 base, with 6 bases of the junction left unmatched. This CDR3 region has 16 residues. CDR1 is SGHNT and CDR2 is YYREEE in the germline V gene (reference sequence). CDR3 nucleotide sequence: TGTGCCAGCAGCTTGGTAACCGGGACAGCGAACACTGAAGCTTTCTTT. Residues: CASSLVTGTANTEAFF.

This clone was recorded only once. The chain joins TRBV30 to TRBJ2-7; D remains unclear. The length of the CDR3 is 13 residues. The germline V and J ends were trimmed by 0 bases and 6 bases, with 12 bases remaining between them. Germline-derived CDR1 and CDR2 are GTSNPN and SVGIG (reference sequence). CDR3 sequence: CAWSVNKGSEQYF. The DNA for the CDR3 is TGTGCCTGGAGTGTAAATAAGGGTTCCGAGCAGTACTTC.

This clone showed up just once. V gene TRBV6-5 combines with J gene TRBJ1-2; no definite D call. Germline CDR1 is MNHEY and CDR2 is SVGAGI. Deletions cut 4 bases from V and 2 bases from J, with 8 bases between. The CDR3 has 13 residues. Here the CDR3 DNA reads TGTGCCAGCAGTTCTACACCAAACTATGGCTACACCTTC. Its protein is CASSSTPNYGYTF.

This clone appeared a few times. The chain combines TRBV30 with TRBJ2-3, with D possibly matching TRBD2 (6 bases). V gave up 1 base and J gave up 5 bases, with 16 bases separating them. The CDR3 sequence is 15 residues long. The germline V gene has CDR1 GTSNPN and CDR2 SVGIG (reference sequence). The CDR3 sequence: CAWSEGGSGGDTQYF. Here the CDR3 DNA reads TGTGCCTGGAGTGAGGGAGGTAGTGGCGGAGATACGCAGTATTTT.

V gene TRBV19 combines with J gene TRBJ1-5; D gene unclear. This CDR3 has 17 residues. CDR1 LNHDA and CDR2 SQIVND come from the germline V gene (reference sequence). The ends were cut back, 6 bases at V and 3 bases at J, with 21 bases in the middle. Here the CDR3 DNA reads TGTGCCAGTAGCATTAGCCTCGGAGCAAGGGACAATCAGCCCCAGCATTTT. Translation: CASSISLGARDNQPQHF.

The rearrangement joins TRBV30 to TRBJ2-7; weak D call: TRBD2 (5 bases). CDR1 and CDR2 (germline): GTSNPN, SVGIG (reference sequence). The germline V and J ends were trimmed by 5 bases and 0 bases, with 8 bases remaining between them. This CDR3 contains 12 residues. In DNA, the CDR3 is TGTGCCTGGGGACTGAGCTCCTACGAGCAGTACTTC. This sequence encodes CAWGLSSYEQYF.

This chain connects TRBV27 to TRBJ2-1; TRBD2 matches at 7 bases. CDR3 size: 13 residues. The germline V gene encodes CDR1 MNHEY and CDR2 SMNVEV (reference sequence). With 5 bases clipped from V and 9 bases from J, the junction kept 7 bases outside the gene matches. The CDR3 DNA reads TGTGCCAGCAGTCCGACGCGGGGGAGTGAGCAGTTCTTC. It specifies CASSPTRGSEQFF.

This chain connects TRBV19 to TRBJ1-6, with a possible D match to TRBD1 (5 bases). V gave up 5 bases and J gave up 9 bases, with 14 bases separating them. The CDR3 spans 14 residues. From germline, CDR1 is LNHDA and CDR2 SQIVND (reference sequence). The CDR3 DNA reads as TGTGCCAGTAGTCAGGGCGGAGGATTTTCACCCCTCCACTTT. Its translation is CASSQGGGFSPLHF.

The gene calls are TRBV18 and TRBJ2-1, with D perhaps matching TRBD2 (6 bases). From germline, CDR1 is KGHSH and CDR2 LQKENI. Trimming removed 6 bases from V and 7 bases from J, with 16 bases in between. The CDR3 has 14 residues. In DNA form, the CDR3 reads TGTGCCAGCTCCCCCCGAGGTCTAGCGAATGAGCAGTTCTTC. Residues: CASSPRGLANEQFF.

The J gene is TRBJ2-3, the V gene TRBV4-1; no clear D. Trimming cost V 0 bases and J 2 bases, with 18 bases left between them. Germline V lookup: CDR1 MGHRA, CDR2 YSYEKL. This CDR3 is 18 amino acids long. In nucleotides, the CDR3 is TGCGCCAGCAGCCAAGATCAAGTCGCCTACCCTAACACAGATACGCAGTATTTT. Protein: CASSQDQVAYPNTDTQYF.

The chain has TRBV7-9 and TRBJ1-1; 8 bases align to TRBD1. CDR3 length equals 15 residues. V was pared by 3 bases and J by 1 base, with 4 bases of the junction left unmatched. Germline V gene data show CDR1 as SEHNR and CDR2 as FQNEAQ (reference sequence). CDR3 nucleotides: TGTGCCAGCAGCTTTGGGGACAGGAGGAACACTGAAGCTTTCTTT. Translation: CASSFGDRRNTEAFF.

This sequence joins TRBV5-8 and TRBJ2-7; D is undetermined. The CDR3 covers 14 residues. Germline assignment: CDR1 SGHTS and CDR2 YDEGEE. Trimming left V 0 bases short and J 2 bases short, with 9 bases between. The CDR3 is CASSLGTSTYEQYF. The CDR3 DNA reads TGTGCCAGCAGCTTGGGGACGTCAACCTACGAGCAGTACTTC. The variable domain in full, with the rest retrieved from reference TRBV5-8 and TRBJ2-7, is EAGVTQSPTHLIKTRGQQATLRCSPISGHTSVYWYQQALGLGLQFLLWYDEGEERNRGNFPPRFSGRQFPNYSSELNVNALELEDSALYLCASSLGTSTYEQYFGPGTRLTVT.